One and the same sample provided the 9 T cell receptor beta chains below, sequenced in a study of neurological immune-mediated disorders. The time point denotes: longitudinal time-point 2. MiXCR, applied by TCRdb to the 5' RACE reads, yields one record per CDR3 protein. This table holds approximately 82,000 distinct CDR3 sequences, 13% found once. The sample comprised PBMCs. The receptors stem from a female donor with HTLV-1-associated myelopathy (HAM/TSP).

This clonotype has a count of ten or more. The chain's CDR3 is CSARGTSGGSRYNEQFF. CDR3 sequence (DNA): TGCAGTGCTAGAGGGACTAGCGGGGGGTCACGTTACAATGAGCAGTTCTTC. The rearrangement uses TRBV20-1 and TRBJ2-1; the match to TRBD2 covers 14 bases. V gave up 1 base and J gave up 4 bases; unmatched junction bases: 6. The germline V gene encodes CDR1 DFQATT and CDR2 SNEGSKA (reference sequence). The CDR3 covers 17 residues.

This clonotype has ten or more counts. V and J are TRBV7-9 and TRBJ2-7, with TRBD1 matching 7 bases. The J segment lost 2 bases and the V segment lost 5 bases, leaving 6 bases of the junction unmatched. Germline values: CDR1 SEHNR, CDR2 FQNEAQ (reference sequence). The CDR3 has 14 amino acids. In nucleotides, the CDR3 is TGTGCCAGCAGCCCTAGGACAGGCGCCTACGAGCAGTACTTC. Its protein product is CASSPRTGAYEQYF.

In its sample, this clonotype was seen many times. The CDR3 DNA sequence: TGTGCCAGCAGTGAAGCGCTATGGACAGGGACATCTGGGGCCAACGTCCTGACTTTC. It codes for CASSEALWTGTSGANVLTF. The chain links TRBV2 to TRBJ2-6; TRBD1 agrees at 8 bases. Germline V gene lookup returns CDR1 SNHLY and CDR2 FYNNEI. J gave up 1 base and V 0 bases, and 8 bases lay outside the gene matches. This CDR3 has 19 amino acids.

The sample holds many counts of this clonotype. The chain has TRBV29-1 and TRBJ2-7, with D unclear. The CDR3 is 12 residues long. V was pared by 6 bases and J by 3 bases, with 12 bases between. CDR1 SQVTM and CDR2 ANQGSEA come from the germline V gene. The DNA of the CDR3 is TGCAGCGTAGGGCAACCAGGCTACGAGCAGTACTTC. As protein: CSVGQPGYEQYF.

This clonotype was seen repeatedly, ten times or more. The chain recombines TRBV12-3 or TRBV12-4 with TRBJ1-5; D may be TRBD1 (5 bases). The CDR3 sequence is 17 residues long. V was pared by 3 bases and J by 0 bases, with 15 bases between. The CDR3 bases are TGTGCCAGCAGTTTCAAGGGAAGGACAAATAGCAATCAGCCCCAGCATTTT. It codes for CASSFKGRTNSNQPQHF.

This clonotype was detected many times. V is TRBV5-1 and J is TRBJ1-2; 7 bases are shared with TRBD1. The V gene end was trimmed by 2 bases and the J gene end by 3 bases; junction bases not matched to a gene: 4. The CDR3 contains 14 residues. The germline V gene encodes CDR1 SGHRS and CDR2 YFSETQ. The CDR3 nucleotides read TGCGCCAGCAGCTTAGGACAGGTCTACTATGGCTACACCTTC. As protein: CASSLGQVYYGYTF.

This clonotype was seen many times. V usage is TRBV28 and J usage is TRBJ1-1; weak D call: TRBD1 (5 bases). Trimming left V 5 bases short and J 6 bases short, with 10 bases between. CDR3 length equals 12 residues. Germline V gives CDR1 MDHEN, CDR2 SYDVKM. CDR3 coding DNA: TGTGCCAGCAGTCCAGGGTTCCCTGAAGCTTTCTTT. As protein: CASSPGFPEAFF.

The chain links TRBV6-5 to TRBJ1-4, with a tentative D call TRBD1 (5 bases). CDR1 MNHEY and CDR2 SVGAGI come from the germline V gene. The V gene lost 5 bases and the J gene lost 11 bases, with 18 bases spanning the gap. This CDR3 is built from 14 residues. The DNA for the CDR3 is TGTGCCAGCAGTAGCGTGGCCCTCGGGGACAAACTGTTTTTT. This encodes CASSSVALGDKLFF.

This clonotype was found many times. The chain links TRBV29-1 to TRBJ1-1, with TRBD1 matching over 10 bases. CDR3 length equals 16 residues. The V segment lost 5 bases and the J segment 0 bases; nucleotides outside the gene matches: 9. CDR1 and CDR2 from the germline V gene are SQVTM and ANQGSEA. The CDR3 bases are TGCAGCGTTCCGGCGGGACAGGGGATAATGAACACTGAAGCTTTCTTT. This encodes CSVPAGQGIMNTEAFF.